These 8 T cell receptor beta chains came from one sample sequenced in a study of cytomegalovirus exposure and HLA in healthy donors. 13 Jbeta primers and 60 Vbeta primers were used for the PCR. Using immunoSEQ multiplex PCR, the repertoire was profiled, and TCRdb retains in-frame clones only, with some absent. The sample has roughly 95,000 clones; 65% to 90% are singletons. The sample comprised PBMCs. The receptor set was obtained from a man aged 25 to 40 in good health and CMV-seropositive.

V usage is TRBV5-1 and J usage is TRBJ2-1, with D uncertain. CDR3 length: 13 residues. Trimming cost V 0 bases and J 6 bases, with 7 bases left between them. Per germline, CDR1 SGHRS and CDR2 YFSETQ. CDR3: CASSLESLNEQFF. Here the CDR3 DNA reads TGCGCCAGCAGCTTGGAGAGTCTCAATGAGCAGTTCTTC.

The V and J genes are TRBV5-4 and TRBJ1-4; TRBD1 matches at 8 bases. CDR1 is SGHNT, CDR2 YYREEE, per germline (reference sequence). Trimming removed 4 bases from V and 8 bases from J; junction bases left unmatched: 7. The CDR3 runs 14 residues. CDR3 amino acids: CASSPGQGYEKLFF. The DNA for the CDR3 is TGTGCCAGCAGCCCCGGACAGGGATACGAAAAACTGTTTTTT.

The chain has TRBV5-1 and TRBJ2-7; possibly TRBD2 for D (5 bases). Germline CDR1 reads SGHRS; CDR2 reads YFSETQ. V was pared by 6 bases and J by 4 bases, with 17 bases between. This CDR3 contains 14 residues. The CDR3 region has the DNA TGCGCCAGCAAGGACGACCGGAGGATATACGAGCAGTACTTC. It translates to CASKDDRRIYEQYF.

The chain joins TRBV28 to TRBJ2-1, with 10 bases identical to TRBD2. Germline CDR1 reads MDHEN; CDR2 reads SYDVKM. Unmatched junction bases numbered 7, after V lost 3 bases and J lost 5 bases. The CDR3 has 16 amino acids. The CDR3 bases are TGTGCCAGCAGTTTCATTGGACTAGCGGCACACAATGAGCAGTTCTTC. It encodes CASSFIGLAAHNEQFF. The variable domain in full, completed from reference TRBV28 and TRBJ2-1, reads DVKVTQSSRYLVKRTGEKVFLECVQDMDHENMFWYRQDPGLGLRLIYFSYDVKMKEKGDIPEGYSVSREKKERFSLILESASTNQTSMYLCASSFIGLAAHNEQFFGPGTRLTVL.

V and J are TRBV10-3 and TRBJ2-2, with a possible D match to TRBD1 (6 bases). CDR1 and CDR2 from the germline V gene are ENHRY and SYGVKD. CDR3 length equals 13 residues. V lost 5 bases, J lost 5 bases, and 9 bases lay in between. Here the CDR3 DNA reads TGTGCCATCAGTTCAACAGGGACCGGGGAGCTGTTTTTT. Amino acids: CAISSTGTGELFF.

This chain links TRBV5-1 with TRBJ2-7, with 9 bases that match TRBD1. Germline loops: CDR1 SGHRS, CDR2 YFSETQ. V was pared by 5 bases and J by 2 bases, with 5 bases of the junction left unmatched. This CDR3 comprises 14 residues. This CDR3 is CASRGQGSTYEQYF. The DNA for the CDR3 is TGCGCCAGCAGAGGACAGGGGTCAACCTACGAGCAGTACTTC.

The V and J genes are TRBV18 and TRBJ2-2; tentatively, D is TRBD2 (6 bases). Germline V gene data show CDR1 as KGHSH and CDR2 as LQKENI. The CDR3 runs to 18 residues. The V and J ends lost 3 bases and 4 bases respectively, with 21 bases between them. This CDR3 reads CASSPIRGGGHGTGELFF. The DNA for the CDR3 is TGTGCCAGCTCACCGATTCGCGGCGGAGGGCACGGCACCGGGGAGCTGTTTTTT.

This clone was observed a few times. The chain uses TRBV4-3 and TRBJ1-1; tentative D call: TRBD1 (6 bases). Germline V CDR1 and CDR2: LGHNA, YSLEER. The CDR3 is 13 amino acids. V was clipped by 0 bases and J by 5 bases, with 7 bases between them. CDR3 loop: CASSQDRGTEAFF. CDR3 nucleotides: TGCGCCAGCAGCCAAGACAGGGGAACTGAAGCTTTCTTT.